Listed below are T cell receptor beta chains from one sample, sequenced in a study of response to subunit inactivated influenza vaccine. MiXCR, run by TCRdb on the RT-PCR reads, gives a single entry per CDR3 protein. The sample lists around 180,000 distinct CDR3 sequences, about 10% seen once, with about 11% in the top ten. The sequencing here drew on non-naive T cells sorted from PBMCs, taken on the day of vaccination. All receptors derive from a man in his fifties or sixties who received an inactivated influenza vaccine. Each CDR3 is given with its conserved first and last residue. The D gene is left open where the match is weak. Rows may omit the clone size; those that give it use once, few, many or a size class.

clone_size,j_call,d_call,v_call,cdr3_nt,cdr3_aa
NA,TRBJ1-2,NA,TRBV6-2/TRBV6-3,TGTGCCAGCAGCTCCCATAGACAGTTTCGGGAGGTCTACACCTTC,CASSSHRQFREVYTF
NA,TRBJ2-7,TRBD2,TRBV11-2,TGTGCCAGCAGCTTAATGGATCGGGGGACTAGCGGGGCCGTCGAGCAGTACTTC,CASSLMDRGTSGAVEQYF
NA,TRBJ1-4,NA,TRBV4-3,TGCGCCAGCAGCCAAGAAGCGAGTGGGCAAGCAACTAATGAAAAACTGTTTTTT,CASSQEASGQATNEKLFF
NA,TRBJ2-5,NA,TRBV24-1,TGTGCCACCAGTGATTGGCCCGGGGAGACCCAGTACTTC,CATSDWPGETQYF
many,TRBJ2-1,TRBD2,TRBV5-1,TGCGCCAGCAGCTTGGGCGGGGGGGGCCTCAATGAGCAGTTCTTC,CASSLGGGGLNEQFF
few,TRBJ2-1,TRBD2,TRBV19,TGTGCCAGTAGAGATCTAGCGGGGGGCTACAATGAGCAGTTCTTC,CASRDLAGGYNEQFF
few,TRBJ1-6,NA,TRBV30,TGTGCCTGGAGTGGAACAGCCTCACCCCTCCACTTT,CAWSGTASPLHF
many,TRBJ2-7,NA,TRBV7-9,TGTGCCAGCAGCACTAGGGTGGGAAGTTCGTACGAGCAGTACTTC,CASSTRVGSSYEQYF
few,TRBJ1-1,NA,TRBV18,TGTGCCAGCTCACCAAACTTGGCATCGCGAGGGGGCACTGAAGCTTTCTTT,CASSPNLASRGGTEAFF
many,TRBJ1-2,TRBD1,TRBV5-1,TGCGCCAGCAGCTTGGGGACAGGGGGCGGCGATGGCTACACCTTC,CASSLGTGGGDGYTF
few,TRBJ2-7,NA,TRBV7-2,TGTGCCAGCAGCTTAGAAAACGGGAGCTACGAGCAGTACTTC,CASSLENGSYEQYF
NA,TRBJ2-5,TRBD2,TRBV4-2,TGTGCCAGCAGCCCCGGCGGCGGGGGGCCCGACCAAGAGACCCAGTACTTC,CASSPGGGGPDQETQYF